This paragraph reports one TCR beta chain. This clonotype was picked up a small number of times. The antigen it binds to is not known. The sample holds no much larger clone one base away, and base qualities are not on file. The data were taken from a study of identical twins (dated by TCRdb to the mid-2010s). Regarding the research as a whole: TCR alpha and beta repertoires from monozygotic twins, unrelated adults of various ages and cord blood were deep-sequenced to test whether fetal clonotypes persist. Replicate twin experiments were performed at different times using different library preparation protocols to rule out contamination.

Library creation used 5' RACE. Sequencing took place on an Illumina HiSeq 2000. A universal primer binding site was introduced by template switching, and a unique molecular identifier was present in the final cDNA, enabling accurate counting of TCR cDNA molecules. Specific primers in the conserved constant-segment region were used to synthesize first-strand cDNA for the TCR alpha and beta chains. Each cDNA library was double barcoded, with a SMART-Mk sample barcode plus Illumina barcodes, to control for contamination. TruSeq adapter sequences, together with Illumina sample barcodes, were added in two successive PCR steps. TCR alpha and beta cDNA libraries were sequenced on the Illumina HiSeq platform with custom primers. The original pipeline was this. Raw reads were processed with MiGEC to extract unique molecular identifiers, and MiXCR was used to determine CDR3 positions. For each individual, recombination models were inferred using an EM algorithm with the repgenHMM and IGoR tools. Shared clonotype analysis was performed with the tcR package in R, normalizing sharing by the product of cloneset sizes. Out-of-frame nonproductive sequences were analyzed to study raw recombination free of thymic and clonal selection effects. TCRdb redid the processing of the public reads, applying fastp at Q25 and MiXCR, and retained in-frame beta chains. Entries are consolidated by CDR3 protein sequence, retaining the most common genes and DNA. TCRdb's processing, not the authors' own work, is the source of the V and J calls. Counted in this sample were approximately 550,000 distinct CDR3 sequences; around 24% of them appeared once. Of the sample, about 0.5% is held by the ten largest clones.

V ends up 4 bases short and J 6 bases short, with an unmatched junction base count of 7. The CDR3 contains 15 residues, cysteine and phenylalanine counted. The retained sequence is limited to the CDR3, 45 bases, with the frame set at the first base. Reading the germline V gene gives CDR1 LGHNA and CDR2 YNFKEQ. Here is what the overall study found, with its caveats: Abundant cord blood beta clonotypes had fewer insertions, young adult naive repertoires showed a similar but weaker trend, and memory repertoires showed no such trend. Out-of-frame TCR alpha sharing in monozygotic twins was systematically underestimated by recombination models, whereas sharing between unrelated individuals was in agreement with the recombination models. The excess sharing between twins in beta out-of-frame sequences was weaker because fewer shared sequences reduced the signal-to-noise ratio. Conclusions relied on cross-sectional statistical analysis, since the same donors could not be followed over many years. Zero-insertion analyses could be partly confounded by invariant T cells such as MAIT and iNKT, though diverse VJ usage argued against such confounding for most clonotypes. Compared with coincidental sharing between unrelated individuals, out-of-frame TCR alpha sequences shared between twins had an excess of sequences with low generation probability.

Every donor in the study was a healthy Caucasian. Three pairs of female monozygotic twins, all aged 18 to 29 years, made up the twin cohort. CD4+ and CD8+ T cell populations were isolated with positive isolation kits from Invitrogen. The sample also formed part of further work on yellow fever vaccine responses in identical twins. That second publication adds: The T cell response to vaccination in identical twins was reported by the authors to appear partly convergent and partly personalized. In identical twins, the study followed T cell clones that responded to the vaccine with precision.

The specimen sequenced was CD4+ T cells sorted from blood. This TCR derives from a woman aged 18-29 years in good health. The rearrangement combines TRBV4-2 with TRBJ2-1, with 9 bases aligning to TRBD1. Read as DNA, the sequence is TGTGCCAGCAGCCGGGGACAGGGCGGTATCAATGAGCAGTTCTTC. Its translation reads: CASSRGQGGINEQFF.